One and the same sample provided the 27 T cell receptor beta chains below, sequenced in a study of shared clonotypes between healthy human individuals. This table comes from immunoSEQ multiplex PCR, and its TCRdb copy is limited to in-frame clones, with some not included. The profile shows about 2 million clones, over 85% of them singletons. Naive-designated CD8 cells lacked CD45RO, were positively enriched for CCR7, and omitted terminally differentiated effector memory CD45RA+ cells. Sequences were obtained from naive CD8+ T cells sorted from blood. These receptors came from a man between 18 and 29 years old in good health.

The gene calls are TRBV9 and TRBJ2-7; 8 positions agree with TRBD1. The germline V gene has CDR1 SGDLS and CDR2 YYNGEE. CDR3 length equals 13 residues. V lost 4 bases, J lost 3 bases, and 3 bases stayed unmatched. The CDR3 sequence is CASSYGTGYEQYF. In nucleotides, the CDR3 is TGTGCCAGCAGCTATGGGACAGGCTACGAGCAGTACTTC.

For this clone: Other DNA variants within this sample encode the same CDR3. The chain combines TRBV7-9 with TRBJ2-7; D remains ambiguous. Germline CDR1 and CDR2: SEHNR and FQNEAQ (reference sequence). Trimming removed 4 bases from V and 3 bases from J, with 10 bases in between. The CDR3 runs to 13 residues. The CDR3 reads CASSSDHSYEQYF. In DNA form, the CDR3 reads TGTGCCAGCAGCTCCGACCACAGCTACGAGCAGTACTTC.

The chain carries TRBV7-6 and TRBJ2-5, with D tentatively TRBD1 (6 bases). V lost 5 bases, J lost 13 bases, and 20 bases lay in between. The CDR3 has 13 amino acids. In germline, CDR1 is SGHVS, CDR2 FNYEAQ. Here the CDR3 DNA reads TGTGCCAGCAGCATCACCATCACAGGGTGGCCGTACTTC. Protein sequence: CASSITITGWPYF.

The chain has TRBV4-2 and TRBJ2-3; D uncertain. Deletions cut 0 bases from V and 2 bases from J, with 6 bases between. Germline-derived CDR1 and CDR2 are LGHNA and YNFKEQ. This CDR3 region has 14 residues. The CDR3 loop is CASSQDRATDTQYF. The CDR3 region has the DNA TGTGCCAGCAGCCAAGACCGGGCCACAGATACGCAGTATTTT.

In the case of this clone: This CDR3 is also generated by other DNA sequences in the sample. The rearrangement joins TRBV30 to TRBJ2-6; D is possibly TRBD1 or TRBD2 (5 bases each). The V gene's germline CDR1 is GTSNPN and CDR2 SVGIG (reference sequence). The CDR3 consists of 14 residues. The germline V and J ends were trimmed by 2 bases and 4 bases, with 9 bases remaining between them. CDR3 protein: CAWSWGSGANVLTF. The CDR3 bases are TGTGCCTGGAGTTGGGGGAGCGGGGCCAACGTCCTGACTTTC.

The CDR3 spells CASSLYRGSNEKLFF. The CDR3 DNA is TGTGCCAGCAGCCTATACAGGGGGTCTAATGAAAAACTGTTTTTT. The rearrangement uses TRBV6-5 and TRBJ1-4, with TRBD1 matching over 8 bases. After removal of 6 bases from V and 3 bases from J, the junction contained 6 bases not matched to a gene. Germline loops: CDR1 MNHEY, CDR2 SVGAGI. This CDR3 region has 15 residues.

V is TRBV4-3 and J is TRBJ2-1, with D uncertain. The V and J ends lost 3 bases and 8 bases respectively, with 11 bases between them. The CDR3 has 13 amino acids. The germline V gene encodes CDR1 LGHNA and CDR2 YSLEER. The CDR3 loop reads CASSQVYGDEQFF. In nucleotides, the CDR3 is TGCGCCAGCAGCCAGGTCTACGGAGATGAGCAGTTCTTC.

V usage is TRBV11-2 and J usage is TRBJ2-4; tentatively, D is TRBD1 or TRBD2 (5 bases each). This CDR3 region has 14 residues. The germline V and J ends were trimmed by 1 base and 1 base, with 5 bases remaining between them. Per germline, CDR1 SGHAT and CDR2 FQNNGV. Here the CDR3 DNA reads TGTGCCAGCAGCTTAGGGGGGGCCAAAAACATTCAGTACTTC. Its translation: CASSLGGAKNIQYF.

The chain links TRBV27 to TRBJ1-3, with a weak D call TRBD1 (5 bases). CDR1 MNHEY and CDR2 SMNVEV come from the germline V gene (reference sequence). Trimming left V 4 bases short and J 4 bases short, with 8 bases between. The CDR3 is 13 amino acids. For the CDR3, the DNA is TGTGCCAGCAGTTGGGGACTCGGAAACACCATATATTTT. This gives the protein CASSWGLGNTIYF.

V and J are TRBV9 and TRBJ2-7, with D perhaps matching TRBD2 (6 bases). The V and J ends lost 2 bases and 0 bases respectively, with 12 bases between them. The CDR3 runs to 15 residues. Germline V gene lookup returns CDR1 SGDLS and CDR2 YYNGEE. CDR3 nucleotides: TGTGCCAGCAGCGTGGAGGGGTCTCGCTCCTACGAGCAGTACTTC. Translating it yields CASSVEGSRSYEQYF.

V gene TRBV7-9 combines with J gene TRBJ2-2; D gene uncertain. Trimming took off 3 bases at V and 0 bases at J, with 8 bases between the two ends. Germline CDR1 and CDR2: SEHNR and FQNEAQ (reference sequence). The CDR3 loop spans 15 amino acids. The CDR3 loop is CASSLIQPNTGELFF. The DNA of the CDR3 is TGTGCCAGCAGCTTGATACAGCCGAACACCGGGGAGCTGTTTTTT.

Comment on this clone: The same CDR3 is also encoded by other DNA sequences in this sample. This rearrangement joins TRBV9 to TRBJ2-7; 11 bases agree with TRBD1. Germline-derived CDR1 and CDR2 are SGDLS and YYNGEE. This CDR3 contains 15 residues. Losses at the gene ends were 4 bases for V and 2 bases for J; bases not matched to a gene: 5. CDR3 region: CASSPSGQGAYEQYF. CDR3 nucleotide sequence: TGTGCCAGCAGCCCCTCGGGACAGGGGGCCTACGAGCAGTACTTC.

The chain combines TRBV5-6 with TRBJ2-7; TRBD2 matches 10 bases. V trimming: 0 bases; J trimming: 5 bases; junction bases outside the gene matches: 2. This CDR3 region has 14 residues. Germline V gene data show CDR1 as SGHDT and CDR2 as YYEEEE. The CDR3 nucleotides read TGTGCCAGCAGCTTGGCTCTAGCGGGAGACGAGCAGTACTTC. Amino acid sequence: CASSLALAGDEQYF.

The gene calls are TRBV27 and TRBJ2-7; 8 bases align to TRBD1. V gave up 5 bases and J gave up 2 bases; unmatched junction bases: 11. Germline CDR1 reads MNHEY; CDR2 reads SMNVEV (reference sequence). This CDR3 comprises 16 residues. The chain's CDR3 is CASSPSTGQATYEQYF. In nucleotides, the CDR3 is TGTGCCAGCAGTCCGTCAACGGGACAGGCGACCTACGAGCAGTACTTC.

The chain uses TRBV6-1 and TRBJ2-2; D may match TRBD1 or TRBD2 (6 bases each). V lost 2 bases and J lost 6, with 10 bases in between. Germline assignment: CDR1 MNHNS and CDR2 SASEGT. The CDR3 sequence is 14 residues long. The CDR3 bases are TGTGCCAGCAGTGAAACGGGGGCCGCCGGGGAGCTGTTTTTT. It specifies CASSETGAAGELFF.

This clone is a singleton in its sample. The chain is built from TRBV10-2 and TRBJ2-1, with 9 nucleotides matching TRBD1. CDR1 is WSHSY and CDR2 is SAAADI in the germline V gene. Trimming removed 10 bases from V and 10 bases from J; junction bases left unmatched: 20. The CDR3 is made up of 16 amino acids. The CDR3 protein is CATTRLGTGLLGEQFF. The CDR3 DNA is TGCGCCACAACCAGGCTCGGGACAGGGTTACTGGGGGAGCAGTTCTTC.

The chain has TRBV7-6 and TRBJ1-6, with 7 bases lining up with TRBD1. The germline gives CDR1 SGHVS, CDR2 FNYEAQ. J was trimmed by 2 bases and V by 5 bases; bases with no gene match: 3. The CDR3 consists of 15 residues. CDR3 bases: TGTGCCAGCAGCCTTGGACAGGCCTATAATTCACCCCTCCACTTT. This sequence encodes CASSLGQAYNSPLHF.

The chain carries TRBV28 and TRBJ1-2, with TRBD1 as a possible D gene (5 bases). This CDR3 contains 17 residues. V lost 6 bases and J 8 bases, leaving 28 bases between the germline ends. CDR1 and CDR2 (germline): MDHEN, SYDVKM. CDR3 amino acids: CASRASLSSGQAGGYTF. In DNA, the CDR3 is TGTGCCAGCAGGGCTTCCCTTTCCTCGGGGCAGGCCGGCGGCTACACCTTC.

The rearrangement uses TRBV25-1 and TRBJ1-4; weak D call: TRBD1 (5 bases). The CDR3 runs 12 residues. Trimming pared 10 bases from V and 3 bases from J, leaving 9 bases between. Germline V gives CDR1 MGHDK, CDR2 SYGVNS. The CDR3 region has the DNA TGTGCCACCAGGGCAGCTAATGAAAAACTGTTTTTT. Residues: CATRAANEKLFF.

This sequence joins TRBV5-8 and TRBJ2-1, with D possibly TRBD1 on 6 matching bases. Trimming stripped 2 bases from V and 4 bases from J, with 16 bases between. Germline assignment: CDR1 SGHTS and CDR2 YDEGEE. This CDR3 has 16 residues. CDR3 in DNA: TGTGCCAGCAGCTTCACAGGGCTTGATATGTACAATGAGCAGTTCTTC. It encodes CASSFTGLDMYNEQFF. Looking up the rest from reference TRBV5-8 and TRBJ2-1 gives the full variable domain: EAGVTQSPTHLIKTRGQQATLRCSPISGHTSVYWYQQALGLGLQFLLWYDEGEERNRGNFPPRFSGRQFPNYSSELNVNALELEDSALYLCASSFTGLDMYNEQFFGPGTRLTVL.

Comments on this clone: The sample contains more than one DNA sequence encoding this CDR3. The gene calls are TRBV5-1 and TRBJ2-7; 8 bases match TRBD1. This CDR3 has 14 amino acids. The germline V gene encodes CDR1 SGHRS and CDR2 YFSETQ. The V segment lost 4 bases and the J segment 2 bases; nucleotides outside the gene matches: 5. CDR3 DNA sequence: TGCGCCAGCAGCGGTGGGACAGGAACCTACGAGCAGTACTTC. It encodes CASSGGTGTYEQYF. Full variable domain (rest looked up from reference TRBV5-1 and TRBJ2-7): KAGVTQTPRYLIKTRGQQVTLSCSPISGHRSVSWYQQTPGQGLQFLFEYFSETQRNKGNFPGRFSGRQFSNSRSEMNVSTLELGDSALYLCASSGGTGTYEQYFGPGTRLTVT.

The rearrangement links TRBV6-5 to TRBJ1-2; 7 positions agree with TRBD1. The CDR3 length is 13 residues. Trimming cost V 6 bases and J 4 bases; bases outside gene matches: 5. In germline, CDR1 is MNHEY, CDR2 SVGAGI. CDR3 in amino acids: CASSMGQIYGYTF. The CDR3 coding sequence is TGTGCCAGCAGCATGGGACAGATCTATGGCTACACCTTC.

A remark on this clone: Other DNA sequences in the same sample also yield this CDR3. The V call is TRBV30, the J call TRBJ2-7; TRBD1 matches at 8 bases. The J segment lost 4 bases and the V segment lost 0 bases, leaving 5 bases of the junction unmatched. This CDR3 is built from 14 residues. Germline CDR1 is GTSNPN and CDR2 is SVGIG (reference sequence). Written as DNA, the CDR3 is TGTGCCTGGAGTGTACGGCAGGGGGCTTACGAGCAGTACTTC. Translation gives CAWSVRQGAYEQYF. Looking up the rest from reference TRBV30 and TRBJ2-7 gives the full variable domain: SQTIHQWPATLVQPVGSPLSLECTVEGTSNPNLYWYRQAAGRGLQLLFYSVGIGQISSEVPQNLSASRPQDRQFILSSKKLLLSDSGFYLCAWSVRQGAYEQYFGPGTRLTVT.

Written as DNA, the CDR3 is TGTGCCAGCAGTCCCGCCGCAGGGGAAGGGTATTCACCCCTCCACTTT. Translation: CASSPAAGEGYSPLHF. V is TRBV27 and J is TRBJ1-6, with D tentatively TRBD1 (6 bases). Deletions cut 5 bases from V and 8 bases from J, with 19 bases between. The CDR3 is 16 residues long. From germline, CDR1 is MNHEY and CDR2 SMNVEV (reference sequence).

The CDR3 nucleotides read TGTGCTAGTGGTTTGGAGTTGTCCTACGAGCAGTACTTC. Its protein is CASGLELSYEQYF. This chain connects TRBV12-5 to TRBJ2-7, with no clear D. Trimming stripped 1 base from V and 1 base from J, with 5 bases between. Germline CDR1 reads LGHNT; CDR2 reads FRNRAP. This CDR3 spans 13 amino acids.

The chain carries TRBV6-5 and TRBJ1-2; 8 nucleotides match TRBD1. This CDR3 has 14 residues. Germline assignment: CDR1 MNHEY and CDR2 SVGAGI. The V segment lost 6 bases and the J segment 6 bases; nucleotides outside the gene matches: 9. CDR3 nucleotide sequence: TGTGCCAGCAGCCCCGGACAGGGAATTCATGGCTACACCTTC. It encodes CASSPGQGIHGYTF.

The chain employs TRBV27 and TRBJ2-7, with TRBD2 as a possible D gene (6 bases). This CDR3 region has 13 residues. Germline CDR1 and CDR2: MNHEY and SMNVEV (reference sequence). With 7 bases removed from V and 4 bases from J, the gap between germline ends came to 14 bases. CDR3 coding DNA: TGTGCCAGCACCGGCGGGGATTCTTACGAGCAGTACTTC. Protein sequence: CASTGGDSYEQYF.